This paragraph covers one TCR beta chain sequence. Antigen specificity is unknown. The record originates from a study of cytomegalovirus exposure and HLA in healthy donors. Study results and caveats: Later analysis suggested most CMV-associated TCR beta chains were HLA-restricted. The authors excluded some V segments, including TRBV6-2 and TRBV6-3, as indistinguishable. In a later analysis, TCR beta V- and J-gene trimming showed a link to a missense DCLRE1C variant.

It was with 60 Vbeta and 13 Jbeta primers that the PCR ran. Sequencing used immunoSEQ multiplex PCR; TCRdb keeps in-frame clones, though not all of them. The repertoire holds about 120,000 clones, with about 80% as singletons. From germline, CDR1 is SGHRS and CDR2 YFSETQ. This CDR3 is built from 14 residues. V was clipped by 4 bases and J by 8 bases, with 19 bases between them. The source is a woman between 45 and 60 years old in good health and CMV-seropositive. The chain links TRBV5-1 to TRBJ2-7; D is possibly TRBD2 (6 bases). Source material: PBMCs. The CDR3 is CASSTGDRTTKQYF. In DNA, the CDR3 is TGCGCCAGCAGCACGGGGGACCGGACGACTAAGCAGTACTTC.